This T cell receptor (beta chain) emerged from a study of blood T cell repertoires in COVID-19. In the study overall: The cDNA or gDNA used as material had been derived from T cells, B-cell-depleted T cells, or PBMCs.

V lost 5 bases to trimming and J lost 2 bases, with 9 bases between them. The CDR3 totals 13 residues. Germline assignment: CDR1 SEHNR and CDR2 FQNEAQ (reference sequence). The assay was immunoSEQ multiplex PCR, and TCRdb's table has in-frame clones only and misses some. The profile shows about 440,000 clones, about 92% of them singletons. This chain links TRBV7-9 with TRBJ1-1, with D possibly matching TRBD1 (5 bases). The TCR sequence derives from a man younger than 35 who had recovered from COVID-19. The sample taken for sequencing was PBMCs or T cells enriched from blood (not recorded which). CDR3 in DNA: TGTGCCAGCAGCCCGACAGTAAACACTGAAGCTTTCTTT. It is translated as CASSPTVNTEAFF.